This T cell receptor beta chain was sequenced in a study of cytomegalovirus exposure and HLA in healthy donors. The study's findings and limits: Later on, an analysis tied 18,000 or so TCR beta sequences to HLA alleles at 0.05 false discovery rate. Many donors carried some public TCRs, although rarity characterized most TCR sequences. About 180 TCR beta chains were listed as cytomegalovirus-associated. It was only CMV serostatus that was available as immune exposure information.

Primers for the PCR totalled 60 Vbeta and 13 Jbeta. Sequenced by immunoSEQ multiplex PCR; TCRdb stores in-frame clones only, minus some. The sample includes under 200,000 clones, roughly 70% of them seen just once. A note on this clone: Its antigen is still unknown.

CDR3 size: 17 residues. Germline assignment: CDR1 SGHDT and CDR2 YYEEEE. V was pared by 0 bases and J by 4 bases, with 10 bases of the junction left unmatched. Sequenced input: PBMCs. The chain joins TRBV5-6 to TRBJ1-2; TRBD1 matches 9 bases. This receptor was taken from a woman aged 25 to 39 in good health and CMV-seronegative. The CDR3: CASSLDWGTGLPYGYTF. Written as DNA, the CDR3 is TGTGCCAGCAGCTTGGATTGGGGGACAGGGTTACCCTATGGCTACACCTTC.